This TCR beta chain came from a study of blood T cell repertoires in COVID-19. Study-wide background: Acute and convalescent COVID-19 specimens originated in the United States, Italy and Spain. The cDNA or gDNA used as material had been derived from T cells, B-cell-depleted T cells, or PBMCs.

Source study methods: Estimates of nucleated cell counts were drawn from the amplification of reference gene primers. Libraries were prepared by immunoSEQ multiplex PCR; TCRdb keeps only in-frame clonotypes and omits some of them. V, J and clone size derive from that table, while D and trimming were established from the DNA sequence. The data show about 60,000 clones, approximately 84% seen once. Germline assignment: CDR1 KGHSH and CDR2 LQKENI. The CDR3 runs to 15 residues. J lost 6 bases, V lost 3 bases, and 9 bases had no gene match. V usage is TRBV18 and J usage is TRBJ1-2; 8 bases are a match to TRBD1. The source material was peripheral blood. The source is a man in his fifties or sixties with acute or convalescent COVID-19. The CDR3 spells CASSPSLVDRDGYTF. The CDR3 coding sequence is TGTGCCAGCTCACCGAGCTTGGTGGACAGGGATGGCTACACCTTC. The whole variable domain, filled in from reference TRBV18 and TRBJ1-2, reads NAGVMQNPRHLVRRRGQEARLRCSPMKGHSHVYWYRQLPEEGLKFMVYLQKENIIDESGMPKERFSAEFPKEGPSILRIQQVVRGDSAAYFCASSPSLVDRDGYTFGSGTRLTVV.